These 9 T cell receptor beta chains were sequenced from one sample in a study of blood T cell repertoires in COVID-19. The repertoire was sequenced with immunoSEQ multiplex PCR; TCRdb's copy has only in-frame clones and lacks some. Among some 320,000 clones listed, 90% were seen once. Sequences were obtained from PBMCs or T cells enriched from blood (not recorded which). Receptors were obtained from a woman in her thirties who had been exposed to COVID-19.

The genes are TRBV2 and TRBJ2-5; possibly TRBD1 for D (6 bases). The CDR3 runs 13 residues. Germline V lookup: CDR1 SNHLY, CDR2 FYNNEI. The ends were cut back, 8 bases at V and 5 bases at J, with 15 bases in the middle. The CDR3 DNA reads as TGTGCCAGCTCTGTGAACAGGGATGAGACCCAGTACTTC. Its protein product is CASSVNRDETQYF.

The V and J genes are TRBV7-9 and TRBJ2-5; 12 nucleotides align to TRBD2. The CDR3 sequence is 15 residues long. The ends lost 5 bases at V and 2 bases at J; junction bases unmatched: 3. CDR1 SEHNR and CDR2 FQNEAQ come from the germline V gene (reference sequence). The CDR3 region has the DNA TGTGCCAGCAGCCGGACTAGCGGGGATCAAGAGACCCAGTACTTC. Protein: CASSRTSGDQETQYF. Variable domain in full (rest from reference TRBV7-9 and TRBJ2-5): DTGVSQNPRHKITKRGQNVTFRCDPISEHNRLYWYRQTLGQGPEFLTYFQNEAQLEKSRLLSDRFSAERPKGSFSTLEIQRTEQGDSAMYLCASSRTSGDQETQYFGPGTRLLVL.

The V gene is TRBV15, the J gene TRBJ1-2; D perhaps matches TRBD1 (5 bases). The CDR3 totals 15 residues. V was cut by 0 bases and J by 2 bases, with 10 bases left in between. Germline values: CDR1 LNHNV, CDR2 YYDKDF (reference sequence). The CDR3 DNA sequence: TGTGCCACCAGCAGAGATGGTAGGGGAAACTATGGCTACACCTTC. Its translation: CATSRDGRGNYGYTF.

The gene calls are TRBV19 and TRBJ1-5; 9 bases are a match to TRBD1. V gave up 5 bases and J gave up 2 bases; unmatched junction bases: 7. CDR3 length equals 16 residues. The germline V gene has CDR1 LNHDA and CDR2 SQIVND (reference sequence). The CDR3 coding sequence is TGTGCCAGTAGTGTCCAATGGACAGGGGGCAATCAGCCCCAGCATTTT. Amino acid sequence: CASSVQWTGGNQPQHF.

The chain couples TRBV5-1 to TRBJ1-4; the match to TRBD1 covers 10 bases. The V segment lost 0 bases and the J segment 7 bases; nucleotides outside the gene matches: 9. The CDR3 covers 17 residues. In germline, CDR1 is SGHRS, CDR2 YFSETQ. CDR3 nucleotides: TGCGCCAGCAGCTTGGGACAGGGGGCTAATGCAGGTGAAAAACTGTTTTTT. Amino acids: CASSLGQGANAGEKLFF.

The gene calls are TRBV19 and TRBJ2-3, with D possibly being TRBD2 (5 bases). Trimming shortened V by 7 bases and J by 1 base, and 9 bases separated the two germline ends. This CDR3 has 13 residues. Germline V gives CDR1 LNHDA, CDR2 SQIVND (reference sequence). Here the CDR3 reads CASKAVGTDTQYF. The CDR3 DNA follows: TGTGCCAGTAAAGCGGTGGGCACAGATACGCAGTATTTT.

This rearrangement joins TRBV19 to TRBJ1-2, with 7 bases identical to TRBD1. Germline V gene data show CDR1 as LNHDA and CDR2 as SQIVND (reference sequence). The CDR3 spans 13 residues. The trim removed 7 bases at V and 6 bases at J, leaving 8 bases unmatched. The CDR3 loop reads CASKQFQGDGYTF. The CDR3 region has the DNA TGTGCCAGTAAGCAGTTCCAGGGGGATGGCTACACCTTC.

The CDR3 nucleotides read TGTGCCAGCAGCCAATTCTGGAGGGCGGCCACCGGGGAGCTGTTTTTT. The encoded protein is CASSQFWRAATGELFF. The rearrangement links TRBV3-1 (or the pseudogene TRBV3-2) to TRBJ2-2; a weak D match, TRBD2 (6 bases). Germline-derived CDR1 and CDR2 are LGHDT and YNNKEL (reference sequence). The CDR3 has 16 amino acids. Trimming took 2 bases from V and 4 from J, leaving 14 bases between them.

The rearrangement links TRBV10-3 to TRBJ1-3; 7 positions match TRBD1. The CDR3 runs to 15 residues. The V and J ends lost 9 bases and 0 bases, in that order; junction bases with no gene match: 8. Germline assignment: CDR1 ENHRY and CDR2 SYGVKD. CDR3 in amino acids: CAIQTGLSSGNTIYF. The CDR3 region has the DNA TGTGCCATTCAGACAGGGCTTAGCTCTGGAAACACCATATATTTT.